This TCR beta chain was recorded in a study of human T cells and chemical hapten exposure. Study at large: An area of 2 cm by 1.5 to 2.5 cm on upper inner arm skin received 2% DPC for sensitization. Throughout the approximately 26-week study, diphenylcyclopropenone was applied weekly to the patients' scalps. The study traced per-sample TCR yield variation mainly to small differences in pooled library volumes. The study's findings and limits: There were significantly more large CDR3 similarity clusters among expanded TCRs than among controls.

Time point: patch test 1, 2 weeks after DPC sensitization. Indicated treatment: therapeutic diphenylcyclopropenone sensitization with weekly scalp DPC. One entry per CDR3 protein results from TCRdb running MiXCR on the RACE reads. Here the sample spans roughly 180,000 distinct CDR3 sequences, approximately 20% being singletons. Germline V gives CDR1 SQVTM, CDR2 ANQGSEA. Trimming left V 5 bases short and J 7 bases short, with 14 bases between. The CDR3 covers 13 residues. Worth noting for this clonotype: Its antigen is currently unknown.

The sequences come from whole blood, collected in connection with sensitization to the hapten diphenylcyclopropenone (DPC). The origin of this receptor is a woman between 50 and 59 years old with alopecia areata. Some clones in this sample may be carry-over from other donors' samples. The J gene is TRBJ2-2, the V gene TRBV29-1; possibly TRBD1 or TRBD2 for D (5 bases each). CDR3 nucleotide sequence: TGCAGCGTTCGGGGCCAATTTAACGGGGAGCTGTTTTTT. It codes for CSVRGQFNGELFF.